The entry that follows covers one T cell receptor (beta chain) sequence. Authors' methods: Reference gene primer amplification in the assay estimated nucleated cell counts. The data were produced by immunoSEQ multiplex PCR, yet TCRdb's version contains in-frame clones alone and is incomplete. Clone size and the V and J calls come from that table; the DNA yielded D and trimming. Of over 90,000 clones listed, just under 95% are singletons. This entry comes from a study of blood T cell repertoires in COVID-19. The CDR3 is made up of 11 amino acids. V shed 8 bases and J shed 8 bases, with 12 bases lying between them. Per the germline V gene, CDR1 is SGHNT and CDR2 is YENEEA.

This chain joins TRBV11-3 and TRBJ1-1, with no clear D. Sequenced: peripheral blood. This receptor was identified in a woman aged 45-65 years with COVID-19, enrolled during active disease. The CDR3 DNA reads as TGTGCCAGCCTCGTCGCAGGAGAAGCTTTCTTT. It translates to CASLVAGEAFF.